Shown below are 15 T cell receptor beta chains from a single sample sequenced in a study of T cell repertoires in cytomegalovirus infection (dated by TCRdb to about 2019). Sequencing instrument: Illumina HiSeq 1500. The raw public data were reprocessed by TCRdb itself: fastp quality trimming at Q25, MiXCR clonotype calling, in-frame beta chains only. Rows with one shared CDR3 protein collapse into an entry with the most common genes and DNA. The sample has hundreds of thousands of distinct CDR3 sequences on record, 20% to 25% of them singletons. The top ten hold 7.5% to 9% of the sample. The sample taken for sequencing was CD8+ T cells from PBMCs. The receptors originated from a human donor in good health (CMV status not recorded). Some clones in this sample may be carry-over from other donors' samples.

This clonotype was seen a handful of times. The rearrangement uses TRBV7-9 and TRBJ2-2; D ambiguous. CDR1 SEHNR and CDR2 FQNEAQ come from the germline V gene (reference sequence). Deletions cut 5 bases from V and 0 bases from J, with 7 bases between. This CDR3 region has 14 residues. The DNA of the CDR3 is TGTGCCAGCAGCCCGACTCCGAACACCGGGGAGCTGTTTTTT. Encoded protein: CASSPTPNTGELFF.

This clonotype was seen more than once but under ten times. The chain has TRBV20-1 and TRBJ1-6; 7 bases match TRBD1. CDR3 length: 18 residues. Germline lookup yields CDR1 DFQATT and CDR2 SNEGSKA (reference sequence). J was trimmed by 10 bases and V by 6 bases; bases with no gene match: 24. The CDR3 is CSARSGTAKPPRESPLHF. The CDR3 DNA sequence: TGCAGTGCCCGCTCCGGGACAGCAAAACCACCGAGGGAATCACCCCTCCACTTT.

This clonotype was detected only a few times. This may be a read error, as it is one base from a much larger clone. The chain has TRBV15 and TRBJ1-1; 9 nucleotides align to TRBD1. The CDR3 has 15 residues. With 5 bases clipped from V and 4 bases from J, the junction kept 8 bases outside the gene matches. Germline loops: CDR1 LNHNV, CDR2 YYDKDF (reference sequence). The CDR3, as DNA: TGTGCCACCAGCGCGGACAGGGGAAGGGGCACTGAAGCTTTCTTT. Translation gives CATSADRGRGTEAFF.

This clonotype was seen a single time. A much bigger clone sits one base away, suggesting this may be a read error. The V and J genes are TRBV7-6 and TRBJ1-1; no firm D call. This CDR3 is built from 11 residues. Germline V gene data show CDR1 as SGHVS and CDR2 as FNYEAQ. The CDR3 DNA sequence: TGTGTCAGCAGCTTATCGGGCCGCGCTTTCTTT. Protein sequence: CVSSLSGRAFF. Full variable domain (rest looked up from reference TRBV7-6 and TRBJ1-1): GAGVSQSPRYKVTKRGQDVALRCDPISGHVSLYWYRQALGQGPEFLTYFNYEAQQDKSGLPNDRFSAERPEGSISTLTIQRTEQRDSAMYRCVSSLSGRAFFGQGTRLTVV.

The CDR3 spells CASSDLTGLNSPLHF. CDR3 DNA sequence: TGTGCCAGCAGTGACCTTACAGGCCTTAATTCACCCCTCCACTTT. The chain combines TRBV2 with TRBJ1-6; tentatively, D is TRBD1 (5 bases). Germline lookup yields CDR1 SNHLY and CDR2 FYNNEI. The V gene lost 3 bases and the J gene lost 6 bases, with 12 bases spanning the gap. The CDR3 consists of 15 residues.

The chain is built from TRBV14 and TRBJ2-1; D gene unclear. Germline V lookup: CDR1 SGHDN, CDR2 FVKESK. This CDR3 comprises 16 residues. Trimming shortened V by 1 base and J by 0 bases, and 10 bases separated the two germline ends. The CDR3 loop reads CASSQVGAVSYNEQFF. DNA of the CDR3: TGTGCCAGCAGCCAAGTTGGCGCAGTCTCCTACAATGAGCAGTTCTTC.

CDR3 sequence reads: CAISGQFHEQYF. CDR3 nucleotides: TGTGCCATCAGTGGACAATTCCACGAGCAGTACTTC. The rearrangement uses TRBV10-3 and TRBJ2-7; unclear D gene. The length of the CDR3 is 12 residues. The V end was cut by 4 bases, the J end by 5 bases, with 9 bases between. Germline lookup yields CDR1 ENHRY and CDR2 SYGVKD.

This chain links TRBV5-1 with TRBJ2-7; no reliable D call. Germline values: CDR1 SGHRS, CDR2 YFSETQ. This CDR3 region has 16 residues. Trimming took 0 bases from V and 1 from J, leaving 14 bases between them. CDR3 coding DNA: TGCGCCAGCAGCTTGGGTCCACAGAGACCTTCCTACGAGCAGTACTTC. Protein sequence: CASSLGPQRPSYEQYF.

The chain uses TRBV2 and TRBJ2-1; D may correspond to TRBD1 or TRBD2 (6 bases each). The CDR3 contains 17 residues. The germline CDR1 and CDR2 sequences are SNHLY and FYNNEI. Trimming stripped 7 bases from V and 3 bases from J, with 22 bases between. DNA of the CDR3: TGTGCCAGCATGGGAGGAACCGGGACAACAGACTACAATGAGCAGTTCTTC. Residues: CASMGGTGTTDYNEQFF.

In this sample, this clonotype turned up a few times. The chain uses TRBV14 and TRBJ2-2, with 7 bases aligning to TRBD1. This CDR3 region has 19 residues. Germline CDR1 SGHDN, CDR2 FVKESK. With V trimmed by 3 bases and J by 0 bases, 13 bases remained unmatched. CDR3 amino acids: CASSHRIKPDRTNTGELFF. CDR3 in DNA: TGTGCCAGCAGCCACCGAATCAAACCGGACAGGACGAACACCGGGGAGCTGTTTTTT.

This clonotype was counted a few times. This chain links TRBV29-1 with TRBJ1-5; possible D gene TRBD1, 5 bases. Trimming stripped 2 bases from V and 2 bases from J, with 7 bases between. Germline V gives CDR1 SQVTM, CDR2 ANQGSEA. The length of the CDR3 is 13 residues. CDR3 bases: TGCAGCGTTGAAATAGGGGGCAATCAGCCCCAGCATTTT. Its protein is CSVEIGGNQPQHF.

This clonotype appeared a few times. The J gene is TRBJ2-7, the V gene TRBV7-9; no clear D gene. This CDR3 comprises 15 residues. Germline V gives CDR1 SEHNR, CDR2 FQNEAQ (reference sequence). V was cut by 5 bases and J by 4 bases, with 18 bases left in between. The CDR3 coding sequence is TGTGCCAGCAGCAAAGCTGTTACCAATCCTTACGAGCAGTACTTC. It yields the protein CASSKAVTNPYEQYF.

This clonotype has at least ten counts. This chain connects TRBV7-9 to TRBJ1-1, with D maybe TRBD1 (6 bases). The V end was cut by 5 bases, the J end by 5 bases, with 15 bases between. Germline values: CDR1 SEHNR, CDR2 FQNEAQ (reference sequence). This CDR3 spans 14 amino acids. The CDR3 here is CASSTDRLGTEAFF. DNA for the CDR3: TGTGCCAGCAGCACTGACAGGTTGGGTACTGAAGCTTTCTTT.

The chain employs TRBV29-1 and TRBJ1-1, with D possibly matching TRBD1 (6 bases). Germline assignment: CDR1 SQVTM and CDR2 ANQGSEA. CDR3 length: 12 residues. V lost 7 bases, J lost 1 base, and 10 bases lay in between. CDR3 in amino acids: CSGHRANTEAFF. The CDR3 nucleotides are TGCAGCGGTCACAGGGCGAACACTGAAGCTTTCTTT.

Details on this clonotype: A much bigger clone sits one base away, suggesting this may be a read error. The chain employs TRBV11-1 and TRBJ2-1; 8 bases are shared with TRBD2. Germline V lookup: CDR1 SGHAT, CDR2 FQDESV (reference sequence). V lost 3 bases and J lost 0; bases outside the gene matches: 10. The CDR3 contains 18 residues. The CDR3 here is CASSLFGSGMSSYNEQFF. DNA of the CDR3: TGTGCCAGCAGCTTGTTTGGTAGCGGGATGAGCTCCTACAATGAGCAGTTCTTC.